What follows describes a single T cell receptor beta chain. This specimen belongs to a study of Graves' ophthalmopathy and Graves' hyperthyroidism. On the study more broadly: The authors defined stable hyperthyroidism as no ophthalmopathy within 18 months of follow-up.

CDR3 length: 14 amino acids. V gave up 5 bases and J gave up 3 bases, with 13 bases separating them. The germline V gene has CDR1 SGHDN and CDR2 FVKESK. The study recruited hyperthyroidism patients aged 18 to 65 who were newly diagnosed, under 2 months' duration. Using RNA transcripts, the TCR beta CDR3 regions were amplified. First-round RT-PCR employed HTBI primers, with a second-round multiplex PCR after it. In TCRdb, the multiplex PCR reads were re-called with MiXCR into one record per CDR3 protein. This sample has over a million distinct CDR3 sequences, with about two fifths found just once. The sample comprised peripheral blood or thyroid tissue (not recorded which). The V gene is TRBV14, the J gene TRBJ1-1; D remains ambiguous. The TCR sequence derives from an adult man with Graves' hyperthyroidism. DNA for the CDR3: TGTGCCAGCAGCTTGTTTAGCGGAGACACTGAAGCTTTCTTT. Translation gives CASSLFSGDTEAFF.